This T cell receptor (beta chain) was captured by sequencing in a study of OX40 agonist ivuxolimab in advanced cancers. The V end lost 2 bases, the J end lost 1 base, and 11 bases lay between the germline ends. Germline V gene lookup returns CDR1 MGHRA and CDR2 YSYEKL. CDR3 length: 15 amino acids. Assay used: immunoSEQ multiplex PCR; TCRdb lists only in-frame clones, some missing. Of tens of thousands of clones detected, roughly 89% appear once; the ten largest clones hold approximately 4.3%. The source is an adult with an advanced solid tumor such as melanoma, head and neck, liver or kidney cancer. Material: CD4+ or CD8+ T cells sorted from blood, obtained in a trial of the OX40 agonist ivuxolimab. The J gene is TRBJ1-1, the V gene TRBV4-1; TRBD1 might be the D (6 bases). CDR3 DNA: TGCGCCAGCAGCCAATTGACAGGTAGGAACACTGAAGCTTTCTTT. It encodes CASSQLTGRNTEAFF.